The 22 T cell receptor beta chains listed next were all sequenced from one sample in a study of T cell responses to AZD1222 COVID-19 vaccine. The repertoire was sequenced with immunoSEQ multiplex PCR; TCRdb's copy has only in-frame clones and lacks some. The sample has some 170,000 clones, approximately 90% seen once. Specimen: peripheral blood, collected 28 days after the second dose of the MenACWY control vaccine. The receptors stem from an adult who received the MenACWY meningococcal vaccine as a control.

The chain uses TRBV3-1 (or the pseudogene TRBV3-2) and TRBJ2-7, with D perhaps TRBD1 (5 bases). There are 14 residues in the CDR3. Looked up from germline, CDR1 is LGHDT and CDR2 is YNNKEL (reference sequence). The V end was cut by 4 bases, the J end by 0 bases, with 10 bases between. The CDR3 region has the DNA TGTGCCAGCAGCCGACAGTCCAGCTCCTACGAGCAGTACTTC. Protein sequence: CASSRQSSSYEQYF.

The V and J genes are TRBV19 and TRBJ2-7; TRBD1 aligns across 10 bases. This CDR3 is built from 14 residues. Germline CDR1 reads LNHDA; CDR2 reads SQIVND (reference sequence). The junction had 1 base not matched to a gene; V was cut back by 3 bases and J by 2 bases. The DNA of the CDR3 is TGTGCCAGTAGTATTGGGACAGGGGCCTACGAGCAGTACTTC. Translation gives CASSIGTGAYEQYF.

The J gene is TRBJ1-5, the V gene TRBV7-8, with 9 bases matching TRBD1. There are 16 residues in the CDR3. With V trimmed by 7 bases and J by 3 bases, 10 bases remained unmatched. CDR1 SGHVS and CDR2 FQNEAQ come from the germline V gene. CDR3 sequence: CASTLGTGFDNQPQHF. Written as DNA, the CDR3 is TGTGCCAGCACCCTGGGGACAGGGTTCGACAATCAGCCCCAGCATTTT.

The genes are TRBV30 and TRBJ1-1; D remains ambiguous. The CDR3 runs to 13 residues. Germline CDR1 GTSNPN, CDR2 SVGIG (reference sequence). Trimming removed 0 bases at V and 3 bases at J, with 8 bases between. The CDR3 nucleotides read TGTGCCTGGAGTGTAACCGGGGACACTGAAGCTTTCTTT. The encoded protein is CAWSVTGDTEAFF.

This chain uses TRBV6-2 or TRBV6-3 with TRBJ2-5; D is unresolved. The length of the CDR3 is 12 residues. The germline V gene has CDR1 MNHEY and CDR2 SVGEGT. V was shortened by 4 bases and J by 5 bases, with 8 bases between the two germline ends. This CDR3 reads CASSLGSETQYF. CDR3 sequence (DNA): TGTGCCAGCAGTTTGGGGTCCGAGACCCAGTACTTC.

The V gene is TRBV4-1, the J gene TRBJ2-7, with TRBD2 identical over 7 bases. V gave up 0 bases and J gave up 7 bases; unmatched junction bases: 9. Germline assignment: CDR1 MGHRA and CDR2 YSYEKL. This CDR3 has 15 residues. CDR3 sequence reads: CASSQDGAGVWEQYF. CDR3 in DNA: TGCGCCAGCAGCCAAGATGGGGCGGGAGTTTGGGAGCAGTACTTC.

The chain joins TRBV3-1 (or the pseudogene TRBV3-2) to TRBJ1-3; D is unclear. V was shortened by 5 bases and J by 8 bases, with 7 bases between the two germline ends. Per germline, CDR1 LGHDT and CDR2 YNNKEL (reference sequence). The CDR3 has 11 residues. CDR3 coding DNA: TGTGCCAGCAGCGAAGGAGACACCATATATTTT. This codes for CASSEGDTIYF.

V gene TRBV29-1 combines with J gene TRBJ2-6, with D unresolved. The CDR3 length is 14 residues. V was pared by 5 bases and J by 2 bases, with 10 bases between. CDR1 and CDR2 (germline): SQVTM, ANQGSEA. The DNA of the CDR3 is TGCAGCGTTCCTAGGGATCCTGGGGCCAACGTCCTGACTTTC. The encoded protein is CSVPRDPGANVLTF.

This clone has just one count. The chain's CDR3 is CASSVGSPAGAELTIYF. DNA of the CDR3: TGTGCCAGCAGCGTAGGAAGTCCCGCAGGTGCTGAGTTGACCATATATTTT. The chain carries TRBV9 and TRBJ1-3; no firm D call. V shed 0 bases and J shed 10 bases, with 23 bases lying between them. The germline CDR1 and CDR2 sequences are SGDLS and YYNGEE. The CDR3 is 17 residues long.

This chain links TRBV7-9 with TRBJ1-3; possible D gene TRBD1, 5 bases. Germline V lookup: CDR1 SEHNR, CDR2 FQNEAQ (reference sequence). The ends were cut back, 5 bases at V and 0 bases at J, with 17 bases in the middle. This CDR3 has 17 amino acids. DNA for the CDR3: TGTGCCAGCAGCCACCGGGGGGTTGGAATCTCTGGAAACACCATATATTTT. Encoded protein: CASSHRGVGISGNTIYF.

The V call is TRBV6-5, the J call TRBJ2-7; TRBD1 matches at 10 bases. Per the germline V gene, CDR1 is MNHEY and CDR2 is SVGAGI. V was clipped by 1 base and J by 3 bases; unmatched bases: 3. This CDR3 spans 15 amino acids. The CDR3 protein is CASSYYRTGGYEQYF. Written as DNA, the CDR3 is TGTGCCAGCAGTTACTATAGGACAGGGGGCTACGAGCAGTACTTC.

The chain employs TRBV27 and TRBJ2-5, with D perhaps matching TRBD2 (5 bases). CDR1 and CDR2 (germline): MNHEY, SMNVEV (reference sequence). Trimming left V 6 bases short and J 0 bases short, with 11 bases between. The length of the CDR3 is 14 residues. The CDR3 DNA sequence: TGTGCCAGCAGATCTAGCAGGTACCAAGAGACCCAGTACTTC. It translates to CASRSSRYQETQYF.

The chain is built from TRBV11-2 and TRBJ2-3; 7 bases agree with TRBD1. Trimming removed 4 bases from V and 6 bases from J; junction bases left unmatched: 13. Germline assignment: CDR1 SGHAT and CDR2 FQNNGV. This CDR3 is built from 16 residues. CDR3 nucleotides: TGTGCCAGCAGCTACCATTACAGGGGCGGAAGGGATACGCAGTATTTT. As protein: CASSYHYRGGRDTQYF.

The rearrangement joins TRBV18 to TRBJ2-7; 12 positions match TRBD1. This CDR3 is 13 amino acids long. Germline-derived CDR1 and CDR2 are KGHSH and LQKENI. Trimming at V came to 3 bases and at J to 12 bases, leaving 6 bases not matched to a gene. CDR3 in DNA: TGTGCCAGCTCACCGCCCGGGACAGGGGGCCGGTACTTC. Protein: CASSPPGTGGRYF.

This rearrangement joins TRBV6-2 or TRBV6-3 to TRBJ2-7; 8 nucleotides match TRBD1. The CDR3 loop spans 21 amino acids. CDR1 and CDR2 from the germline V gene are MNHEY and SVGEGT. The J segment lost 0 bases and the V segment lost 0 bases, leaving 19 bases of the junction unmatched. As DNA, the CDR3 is TGTGCCAGCAGTTACTCGTTTTTGTCTCAGGGGGCCGTCGGAAGCTCCTACGAGCAGTACTTC. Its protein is CASSYSFLSQGAVGSSYEQYF.

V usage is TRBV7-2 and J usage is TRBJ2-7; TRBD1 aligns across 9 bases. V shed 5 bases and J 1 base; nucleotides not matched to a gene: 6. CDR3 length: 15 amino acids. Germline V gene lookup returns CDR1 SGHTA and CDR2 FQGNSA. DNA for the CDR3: TGTGCCAGCAGCGCGACCGGGACAGGGTCCTACGAGCAGTACTTC. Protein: CASSATGTGSYEQYF.

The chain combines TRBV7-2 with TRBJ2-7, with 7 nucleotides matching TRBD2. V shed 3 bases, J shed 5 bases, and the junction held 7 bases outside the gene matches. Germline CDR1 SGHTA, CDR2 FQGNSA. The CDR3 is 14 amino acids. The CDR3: CASSLSGRVDEQYF. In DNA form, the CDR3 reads TGTGCCAGCAGCTTGTCGGGGAGGGTCGACGAGCAGTACTTC.

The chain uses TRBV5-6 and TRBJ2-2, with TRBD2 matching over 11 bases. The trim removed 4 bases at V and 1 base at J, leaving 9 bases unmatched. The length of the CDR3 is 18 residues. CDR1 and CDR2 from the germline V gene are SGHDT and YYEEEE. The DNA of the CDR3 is TGTGCCAGCAGCAAGGGACTAGCGGACCGTATGAACACCGGGGAGCTGTTTTTT. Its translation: CASSKGLADRMNTGELFF.

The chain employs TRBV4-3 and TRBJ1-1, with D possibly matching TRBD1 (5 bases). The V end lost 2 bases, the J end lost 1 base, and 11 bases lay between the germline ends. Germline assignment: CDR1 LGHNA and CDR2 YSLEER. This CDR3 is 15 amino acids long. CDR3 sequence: CASSQFPQGNTEAFF. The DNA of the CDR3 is TGCGCCAGCAGCCAATTTCCCCAGGGGAACACTGAAGCTTTCTTT.

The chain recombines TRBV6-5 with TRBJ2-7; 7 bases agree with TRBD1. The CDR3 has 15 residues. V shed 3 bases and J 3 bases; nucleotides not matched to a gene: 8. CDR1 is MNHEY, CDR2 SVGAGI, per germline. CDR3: CASSYSYRQGYEQYF. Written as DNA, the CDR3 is TGTGCCAGCAGTTATTCTTATAGACAGGGCTACGAGCAGTACTTC.

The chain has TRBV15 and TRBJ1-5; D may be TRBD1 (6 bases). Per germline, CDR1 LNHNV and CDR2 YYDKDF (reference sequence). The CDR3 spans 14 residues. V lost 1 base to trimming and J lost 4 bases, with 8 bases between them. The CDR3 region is CATSRGGGNQPQHF. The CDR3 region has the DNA TGTGCCACCAGCAGAGGAGGGGGGAATCAGCCCCAGCATTTT.

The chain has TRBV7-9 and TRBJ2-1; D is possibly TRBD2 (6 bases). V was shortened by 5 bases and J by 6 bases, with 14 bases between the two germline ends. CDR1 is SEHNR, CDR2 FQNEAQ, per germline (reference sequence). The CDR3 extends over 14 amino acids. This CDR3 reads CASSQWDFANEQFF. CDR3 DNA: TGTGCCAGCAGCCAATGGGACTTCGCCAATGAGCAGTTCTTC.